This T cell receptor (beta chain) was recovered during a study of blood T cells in healthy people across ages. Germline assignment: CDR1 LGHNA and CDR2 YSLEER. There are 16 residues in the CDR3. V shed 3 bases, J shed 2 bases, and the junction held 5 bases outside the gene matches. Primers used in a second PCR of roughly 6 to 12 cycles were a sample-barcoded 5' primer and a J-beta primer mix. Individual samples furnished no less than 3 million CDR3-containing paired-end reads apiece. TCRdb passed the 5' RACE reads through MiXCR, listing each CDR3 protein once. The table lists around 820,000 distinct CDR3 sequences, approximately 25% of them singletons. These records were also assigned to another study, of T cells of mothers and their children. This second report adds: Mothers and children who were related shared slightly more overlap than unrelated pairs, but not significantly more.

The rearrangement uses TRBV4-3 and TRBJ2-1; TRBD2 matches at 9 bases. The clonotype originates from a boy between 10 and 17 years old in good health. Sequencing was carried out using blood. The CDR3 region is CASSQNLAGAYNEQFF. DNA for the CDR3: TGCGCCAGCAGCCAGAATTTAGCGGGAGCCTACAATGAGCAGTTCTTC.